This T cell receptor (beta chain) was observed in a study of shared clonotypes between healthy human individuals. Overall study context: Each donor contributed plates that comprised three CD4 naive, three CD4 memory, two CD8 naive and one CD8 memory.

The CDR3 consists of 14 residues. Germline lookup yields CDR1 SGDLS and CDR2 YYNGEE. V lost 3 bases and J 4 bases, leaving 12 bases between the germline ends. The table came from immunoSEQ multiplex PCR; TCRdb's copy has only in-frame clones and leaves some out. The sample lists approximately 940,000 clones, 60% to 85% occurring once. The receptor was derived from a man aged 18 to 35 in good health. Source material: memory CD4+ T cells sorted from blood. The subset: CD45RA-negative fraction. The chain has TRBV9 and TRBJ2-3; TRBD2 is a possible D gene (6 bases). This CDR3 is CASSAGRDSDTQYF. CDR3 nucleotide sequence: TGTGCCAGCAGCGCCGGCAGGGACTCAGATACGCAGTATTTT. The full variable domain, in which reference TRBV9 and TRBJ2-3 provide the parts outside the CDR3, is DSGVTQTPKHLITATGQRVTLRCSPRSGDLSVYWYQQSLDQGLQFLIQYYNGEERAKGNILERFSAQQFPDLHSELNLSSLELGDSALYFCASSAGRDSDTQYFGPGTRLTVL.